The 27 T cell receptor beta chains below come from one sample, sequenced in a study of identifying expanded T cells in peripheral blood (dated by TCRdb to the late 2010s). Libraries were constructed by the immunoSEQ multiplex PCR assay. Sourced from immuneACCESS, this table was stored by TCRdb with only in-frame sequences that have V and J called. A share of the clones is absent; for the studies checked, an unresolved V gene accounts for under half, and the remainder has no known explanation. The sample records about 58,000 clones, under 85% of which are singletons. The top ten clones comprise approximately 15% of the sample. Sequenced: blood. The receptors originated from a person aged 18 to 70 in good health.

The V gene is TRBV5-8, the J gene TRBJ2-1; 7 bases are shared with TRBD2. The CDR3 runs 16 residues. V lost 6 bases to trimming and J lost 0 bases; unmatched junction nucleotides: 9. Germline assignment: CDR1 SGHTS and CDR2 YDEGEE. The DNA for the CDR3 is TGTGCCAGCACCCAAACCGGCGGGAGCTCCTACAATGAGCAGTTCTTC. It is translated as CASTQTGGSSYNEQFF.

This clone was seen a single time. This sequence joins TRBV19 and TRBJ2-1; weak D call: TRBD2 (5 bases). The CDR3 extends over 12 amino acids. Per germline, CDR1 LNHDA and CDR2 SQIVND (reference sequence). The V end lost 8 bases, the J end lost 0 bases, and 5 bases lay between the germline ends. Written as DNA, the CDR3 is TGTGCCAGTCGGGACTCCTACAATGAGCAGTTCTTC. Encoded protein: CASRDSYNEQFF.

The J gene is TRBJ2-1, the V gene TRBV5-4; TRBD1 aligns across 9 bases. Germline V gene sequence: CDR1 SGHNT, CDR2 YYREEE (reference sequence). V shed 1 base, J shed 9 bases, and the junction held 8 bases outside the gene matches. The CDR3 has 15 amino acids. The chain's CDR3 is CASSLSSTGGSEQFF. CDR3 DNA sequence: TGTGCCAGCAGCTTGTCCTCGACAGGGGGAAGTGAGCAGTTCTTC.

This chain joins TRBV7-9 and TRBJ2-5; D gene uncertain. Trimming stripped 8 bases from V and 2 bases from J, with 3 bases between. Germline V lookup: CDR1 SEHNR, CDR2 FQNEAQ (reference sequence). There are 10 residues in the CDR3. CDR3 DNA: TGTGCCAGCGGGCAAGAGACCCAGTACTTC. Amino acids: CASGQETQYF.

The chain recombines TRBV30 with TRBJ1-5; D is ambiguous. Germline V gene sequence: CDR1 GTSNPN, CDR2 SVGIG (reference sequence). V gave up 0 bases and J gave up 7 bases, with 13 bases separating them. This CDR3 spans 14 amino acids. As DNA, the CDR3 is TGTGCCTGGAGTGTACTGGGGAAGGGACAGCCCCAGCATTTT. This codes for CAWSVLGKGQPQHF.

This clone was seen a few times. The chain's CDR3 is CSVGGQGAGGYTF. CDR3 DNA: TGCAGCGTTGGGGGACAGGGGGCTGGTGGCTACACCTTC. The J gene is TRBJ1-2, the V gene TRBV29-1; 12 bases map to TRBD1. Per the germline V gene, CDR1 is SQVTM and CDR2 is ANQGSEA. V was pared by 4 bases and J by 7 bases, with 4 bases of the junction left unmatched. The CDR3 is 13 residues long.

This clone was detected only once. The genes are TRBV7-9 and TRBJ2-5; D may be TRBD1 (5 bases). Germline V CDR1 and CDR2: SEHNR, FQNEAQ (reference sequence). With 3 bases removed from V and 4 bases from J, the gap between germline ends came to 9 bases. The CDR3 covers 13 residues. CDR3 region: CASSFAGPETQYF. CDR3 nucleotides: TGTGCCAGCAGCTTTGCAGGGCCAGAGACCCAGTACTTC.

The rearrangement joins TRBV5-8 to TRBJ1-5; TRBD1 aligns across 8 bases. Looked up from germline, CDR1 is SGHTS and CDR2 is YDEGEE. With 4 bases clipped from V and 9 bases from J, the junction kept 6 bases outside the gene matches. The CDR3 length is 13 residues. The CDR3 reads CASSETGVRPQHF. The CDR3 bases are TGTGCCAGCAGCGAGACAGGGGTTAGGCCCCAGCATTTT.

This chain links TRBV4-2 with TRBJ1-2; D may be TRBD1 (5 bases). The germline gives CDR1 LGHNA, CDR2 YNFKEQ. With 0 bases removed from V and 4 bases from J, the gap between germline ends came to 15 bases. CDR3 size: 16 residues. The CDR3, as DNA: TGTGCCAGCAGCCAAGATAGGGCCAAGGGGATCTATGGCTACACCTTC. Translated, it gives CASSQDRAKGIYGYTF.

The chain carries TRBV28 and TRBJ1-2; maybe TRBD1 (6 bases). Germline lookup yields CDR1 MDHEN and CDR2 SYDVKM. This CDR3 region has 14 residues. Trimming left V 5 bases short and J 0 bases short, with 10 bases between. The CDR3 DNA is TGTGCCAGCAGTAGGGGGGGCTCTAACTATGGCTACACCTTC. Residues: CASSRGGSNYGYTF.

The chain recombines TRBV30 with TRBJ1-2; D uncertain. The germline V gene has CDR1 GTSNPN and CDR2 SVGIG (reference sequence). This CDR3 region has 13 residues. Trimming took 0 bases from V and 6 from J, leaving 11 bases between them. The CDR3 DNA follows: TGTGCCTGGAGTGTCTCCGGGAGGGATGGCTACACCTTC. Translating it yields CAWSVSGRDGYTF. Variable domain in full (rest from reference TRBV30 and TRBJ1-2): SQTIHQWPATLVQPVGSPLSLECTVEGTSNPNLYWYRQAAGRGLQLLFYSVGIGQISSEVPQNLSASRPQDRQFILSSKKLLLSDSGFYLCAWSVSGRDGYTFGSGTRLTVV.

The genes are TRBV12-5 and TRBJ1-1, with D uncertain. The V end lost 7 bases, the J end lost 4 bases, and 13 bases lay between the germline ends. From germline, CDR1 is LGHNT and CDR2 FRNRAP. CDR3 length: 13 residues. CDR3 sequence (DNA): TGTGCTAGTGTCATTGACTGGGGCACTGAAGCTTTCTTT. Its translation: CASVIDWGTEAFF.

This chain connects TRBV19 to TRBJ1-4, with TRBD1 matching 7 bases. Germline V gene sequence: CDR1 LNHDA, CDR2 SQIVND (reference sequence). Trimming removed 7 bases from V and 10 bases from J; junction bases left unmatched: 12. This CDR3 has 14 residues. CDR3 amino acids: CASKKTGNLGKLFF. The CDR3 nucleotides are TGTGCCAGTAAGAAGACAGGGAATCTAGGAAAACTGTTTTTT.

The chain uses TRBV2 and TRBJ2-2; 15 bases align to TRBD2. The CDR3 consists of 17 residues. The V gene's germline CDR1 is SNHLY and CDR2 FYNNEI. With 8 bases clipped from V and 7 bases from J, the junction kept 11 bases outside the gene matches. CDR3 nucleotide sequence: TGTGCCAGCTCCCGGACTAGCGGGAGGGCCGCGGGCGGGGAGCTGTTTTTT. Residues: CASSRTSGRAAGGELFF.

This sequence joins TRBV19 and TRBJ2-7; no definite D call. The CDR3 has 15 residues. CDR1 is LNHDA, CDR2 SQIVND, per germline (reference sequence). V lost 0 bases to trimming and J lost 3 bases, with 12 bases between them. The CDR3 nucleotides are TGTGCCAGTAGTATAGATTGGAACCGAGGCTACGAGCAGTACTTC. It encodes CASSIDWNRGYEQYF.

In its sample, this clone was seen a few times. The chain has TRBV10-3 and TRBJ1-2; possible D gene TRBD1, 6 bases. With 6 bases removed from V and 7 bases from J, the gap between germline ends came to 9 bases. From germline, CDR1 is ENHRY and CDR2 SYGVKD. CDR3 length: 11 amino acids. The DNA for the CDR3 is TGTGCCATCAGGGACAGTGGTGGCTACACCTTC. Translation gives CAIRDSGGYTF.

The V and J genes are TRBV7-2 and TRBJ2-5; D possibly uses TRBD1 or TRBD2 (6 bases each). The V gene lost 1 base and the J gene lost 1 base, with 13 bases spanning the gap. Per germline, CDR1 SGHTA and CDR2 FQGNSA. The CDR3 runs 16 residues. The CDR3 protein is CASSLVGRGLQETQYF. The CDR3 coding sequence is TGTGCCAGCAGCTTAGTGGGCAGGGGACTCCAAGAGACCCAGTACTTC.

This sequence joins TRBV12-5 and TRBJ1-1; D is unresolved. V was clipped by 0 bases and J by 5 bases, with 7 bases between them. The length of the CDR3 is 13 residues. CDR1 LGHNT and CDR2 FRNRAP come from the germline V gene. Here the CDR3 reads CASGLVGGTEAFF. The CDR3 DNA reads TGTGCTAGTGGTTTGGTAGGTGGGACTGAAGCTTTCTTT.

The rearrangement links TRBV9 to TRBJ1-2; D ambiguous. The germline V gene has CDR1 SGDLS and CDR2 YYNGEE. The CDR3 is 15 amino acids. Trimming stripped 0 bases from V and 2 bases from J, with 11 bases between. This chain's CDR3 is CASSVAEAKNYGYTF. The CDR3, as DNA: TGTGCCAGCAGCGTAGCTGAGGCCAAGAACTATGGCTACACCTTC. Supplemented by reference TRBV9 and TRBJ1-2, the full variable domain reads DSGVTQTPKHLITATGQRVTLRCSPRSGDLSVYWYQQSLDQGLQFLIQYYNGEERAKGNILERFSAQQFPDLHSELNLSSLELGDSALYFCASSVAEAKNYGYTFGSGTRLTVV.

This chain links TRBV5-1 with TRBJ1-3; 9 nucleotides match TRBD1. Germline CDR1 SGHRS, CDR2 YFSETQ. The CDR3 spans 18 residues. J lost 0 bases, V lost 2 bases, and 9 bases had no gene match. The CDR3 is CASSLTLQGASSGNTIYF. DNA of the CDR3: TGCGCCAGCAGCTTAACCCTACAGGGGGCGAGCTCTGGAAACACCATATATTTT.

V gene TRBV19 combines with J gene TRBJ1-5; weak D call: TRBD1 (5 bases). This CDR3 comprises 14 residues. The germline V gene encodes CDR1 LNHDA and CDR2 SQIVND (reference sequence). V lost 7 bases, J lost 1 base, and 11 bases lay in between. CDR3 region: CASNFSGSNQPQHF. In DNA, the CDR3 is TGTGCCAGTAATTTCTCAGGGAGCAATCAGCCCCAGCATTTT.

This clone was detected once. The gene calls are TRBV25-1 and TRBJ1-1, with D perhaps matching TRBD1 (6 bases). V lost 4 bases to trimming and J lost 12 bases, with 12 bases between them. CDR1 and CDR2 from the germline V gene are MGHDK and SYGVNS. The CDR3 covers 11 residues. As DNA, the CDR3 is TGTGCCAGCAGTGCTTACAGGGAGACTTTCTTT. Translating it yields CASSAYRETFF.

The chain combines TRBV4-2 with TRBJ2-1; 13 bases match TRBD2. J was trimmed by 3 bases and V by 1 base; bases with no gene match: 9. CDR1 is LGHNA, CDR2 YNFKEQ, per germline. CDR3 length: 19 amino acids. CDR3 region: CASSQAPGTSGINYNEQFF. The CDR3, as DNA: TGTGCCAGCAGCCAAGCCCCCGGGACTAGCGGGATTAACTACAATGAGCAGTTCTTC.

The CDR3 DNA follows: TGCGCCAGCAGCTTGGGCCCGGCGTTCCCGAATGAAAAACTGTTTTTT. Translated, it gives CASSLGPAFPNEKLFF. The genes are TRBV5-1 and TRBJ1-4; D remains ambiguous. Germline V lookup: CDR1 SGHRS, CDR2 YFSETQ. This CDR3 comprises 16 residues. The V and J ends lost 0 bases and 5 bases respectively, with 14 bases between them.

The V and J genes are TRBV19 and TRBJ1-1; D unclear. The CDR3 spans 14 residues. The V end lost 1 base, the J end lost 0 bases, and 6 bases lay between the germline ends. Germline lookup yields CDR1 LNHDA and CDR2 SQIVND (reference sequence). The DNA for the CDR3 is TGTGCCAGTAGTATAGCGGCACTGAACACTGAAGCTTTCTTT. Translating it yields CASSIAALNTEAFF.

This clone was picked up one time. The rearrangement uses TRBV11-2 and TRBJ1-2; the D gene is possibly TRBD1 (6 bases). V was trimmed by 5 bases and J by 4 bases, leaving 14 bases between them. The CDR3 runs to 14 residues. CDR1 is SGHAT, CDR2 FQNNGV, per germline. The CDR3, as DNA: TGTGCCAGCAGCCCCTCGGGGGGCAGCTATGGCTACACCTTC. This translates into CASSPSGGSYGYTF.

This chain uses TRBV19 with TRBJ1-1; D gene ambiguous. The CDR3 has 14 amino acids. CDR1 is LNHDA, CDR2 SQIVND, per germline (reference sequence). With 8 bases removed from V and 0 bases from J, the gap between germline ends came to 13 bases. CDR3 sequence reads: CASRVEGLNTEAFF. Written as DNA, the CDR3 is TGTGCCAGTCGGGTCGAGGGCCTGAACACTGAAGCTTTCTTT.